This TCR beta chain was recovered during a study of T cells in Graves' hyperthyroidism and ophthalmopathy. Amplification of TCR beta CDR3 regions used RNA as the template. TCR CDR3 regions were first amplified by RT-PCR with HTBI primers. TCRdb analysed the multiplex PCR reads with MiXCR anew, one entry per CDR3 protein. This table holds over 45,000 distinct CDR3 sequences, roughly half found once. Notes on this clonotype: This could be a read error, since a much larger clone is one nucleotide away. This CDR3 fails to terminate in the conserved phenylalanine or tryptophan, so it likely reflects a read error.

Input material: blood. This clonotype originated in a woman aged 50 to 60 with Graves' ophthalmopathy.

CDR3 amino acids: CASSLGQAIGSPLHS. DNA of the CDR3: TGTGCCAGCAGCCTCGGACAGGCGATAGGATCACCCCTCCACTCT. The rearrangement links TRBV3-1 to TRBJ1-6; 7 bases match TRBD1. Germline V gene data show CDR1 as LGHDT and CDR2 as YNNKEL (reference sequence). This CDR3 comprises 15 residues. J lost 10 bases, V lost 4 bases, and 10 bases had no gene match.